The clone carrying this T cell receptor (beta chain) showed up just once. Under the authors' procedure: Researchers report that nucleated cell counts were estimated from reference gene primer amplification. The method was immunoSEQ multiplex PCR; TCRdb's version includes in-frame clones alone and lacks a portion of them. V and J calls and clone size are given by that table; D and trimming were obtained from the DNA. The table lists 69,000 or so clones, 82% of them singletons, with over 7.5% in the top ten. Germline trimming cut 4 bases from V and 3 bases from J; bases unmatched to any gene: 5. Per germline, CDR1 SGHRS and CDR2 YFSETQ. The CDR3 is 15 residues long. This entry is derived from a study of blood T cell repertoires in COVID-19. Study overall: Samples representing acute and convalescent COVID-19 were sourced from the United States, Italy and Spain. PBMCs, B-cell-depleted T cells, or T cells provided the cDNA or gDNA that made up the material.

The V gene is TRBV5-1, the J gene TRBJ2-1; TRBD1 agrees at 9 bases. The receptor was derived from an elderly woman with acute or convalescent COVID-19. The specimen was peripheral blood. The CDR3 sequence is CASSAWTGVYNEQFF. The DNA of the CDR3 is TGCGCCAGCAGCGCCTGGACAGGGGTCTACAATGAGCAGTTCTTC.